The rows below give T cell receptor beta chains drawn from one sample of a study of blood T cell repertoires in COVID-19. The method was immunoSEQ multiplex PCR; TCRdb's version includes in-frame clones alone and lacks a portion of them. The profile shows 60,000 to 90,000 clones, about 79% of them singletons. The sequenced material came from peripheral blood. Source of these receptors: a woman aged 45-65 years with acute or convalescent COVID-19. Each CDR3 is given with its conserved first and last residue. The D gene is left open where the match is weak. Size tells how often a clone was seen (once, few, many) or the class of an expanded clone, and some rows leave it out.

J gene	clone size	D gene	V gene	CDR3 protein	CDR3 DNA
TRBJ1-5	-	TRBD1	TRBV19	CASSTDRVRNQPQHF	TGTGCCAGTAGTACCGACAGGGTTCGAAATCAGCCCCAGCATTTT
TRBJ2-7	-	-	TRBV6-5	CASIDDGVFVYEQYF	TGTGCCAGCATCGACGACGGGGTTTTCGTTTACGAGCAGTACTTC
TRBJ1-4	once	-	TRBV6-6	CASSAFEGGEKLFF	TGTGCCAGCAGCGCCTTCGAGGGTGGTGAAAAACTGTTTTTT
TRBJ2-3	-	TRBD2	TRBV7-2	CASSTSGRQTDTQYF	TGTGCCAGCAGCACAAGCGGGAGGCAGACGGATACGCAGTATTTT
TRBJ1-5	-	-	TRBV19	CASSILKQNSNQPQHF	TGTGCCAGTAGTATCTTGAAACAAAATAGCAATCAGCCCCAGCATTTT
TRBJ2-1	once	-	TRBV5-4	CAGRGRVDNEQFF	TGTGCAGGTAGGGGGAGGGTGGACAATGAGCAGTTCTTC
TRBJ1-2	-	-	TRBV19	CASRRLGEDYGYTF	TGTGCCAGTAGACGCCTAGGGGAAGACTATGGCTACACCTTC
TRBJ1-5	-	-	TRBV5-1	CASRRGEESNQPQHF	TGCGCCAGCAGACGAGGGGAGGAGAGCAATCAGCCCCAGCATTTT
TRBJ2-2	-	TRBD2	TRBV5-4	CASSSGGGLAGAGELFF	TGTGCCAGCAGCTCTGGTGGGGGACTAGCGGGAGCCGGGGAGCTGTTTTTT
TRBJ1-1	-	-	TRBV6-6	CASLRDTEAFF	TGTGCCAGCCTTCGAGACACTGAAGCTTTCTTT
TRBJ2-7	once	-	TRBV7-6	CASSLGTSGGTYEQYF	TGTGCCAGCAGCTTAGGGACTAGTGGGGGCACCTACGAGCAGTACTTC
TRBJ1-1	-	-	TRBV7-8	CASSLGRLLEAFF	TGTGCCAGCAGCTTAGGCAGGTTACTCGAAGCTTTCTTT
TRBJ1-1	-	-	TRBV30	CAWSVWGTSMNTEAFF	TGTGCCTGGAGTGTATGGGGGACATCTATGAACACTGAAGCTTTCTTT
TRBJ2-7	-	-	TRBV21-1	CASSKPRTSGVSSYEQYF	TGTGCCAGCAGCAAGCCCCGGACTAGCGGGGTTAGCTCCTACGAGCAGTACTTC
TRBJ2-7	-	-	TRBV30	CAWNPTRGFYEQYF	TGTGCCTGGAACCCCACAAGAGGGTTTTACGAGCAGTACTTC
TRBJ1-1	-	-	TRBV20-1	CSAPVPTEAFF	TGCAGTGCTCCGGTCCCGACTGAAGCTTTCTTT
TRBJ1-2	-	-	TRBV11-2	CASSPLPDRFGGYTF	TGTGCCAGCAGCCCACTCCCCGACAGATTCGGTGGCTACACCTTC
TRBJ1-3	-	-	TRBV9	CASSPQGLSSGNTIYF	TGTGCCAGCAGCCCGCAGGGTTTGAGCTCTGGAAACACCATATATTTT
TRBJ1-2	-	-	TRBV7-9	CASSSLRDKPNYGYTF	TGTGCCAGCAGCTCCCTACGGGACAAACCTAACTATGGCTACACCTTC
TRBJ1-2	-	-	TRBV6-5	CASSWAGPFYGYTF	TGTGCCAGCAGTTGGGCAGGGCCCTTCTATGGCTACACCTTC
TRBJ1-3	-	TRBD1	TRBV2	CASRPAGGASHTIYF	TGTGCCAGCAGGCCCGCAGGGGGCGCATCCCACACCATATATTTT
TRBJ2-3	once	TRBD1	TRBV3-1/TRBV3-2	CASSRGQSTVVRQYF	TGTGCCAGCAGCCGGGGACAGTCTACCGTAGTCAGGCAGTATTTT
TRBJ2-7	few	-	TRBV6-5	CASSIGGVKEQYF	TGTGCCAGCAGCATAGGGGGGGTGAAGGAGCAGTACTTC
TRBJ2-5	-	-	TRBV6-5	CASNFDRPQTQYF	TGTGCCAGCAACTTCGACAGACCCCAGACCCAGTACTTC
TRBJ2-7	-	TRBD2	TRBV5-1	CASSHRIAGGLTYEQYF	TGCGCCAGCAGCCACCGGATAGCGGGGGGGCTCACCTACGAGCAGTACTTC
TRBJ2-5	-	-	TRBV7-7	CASSLVLLGGEETQYF	TGTGCTAGCAGCTTAGTCCTCCTAGGCGGGGAAGAGACCCAGTACTTC
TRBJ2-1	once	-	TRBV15	CATSPSRGYGNEQFF	TGTGCCACCAGCCCTAGCAGAGGTTATGGCAATGAGCAGTTCTTC
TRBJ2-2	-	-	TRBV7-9	CASRFRDTSTGELFF	TGTGCCAGCAGGTTCCGGGACACTTCCACCGGGGAGCTGTTTTTT
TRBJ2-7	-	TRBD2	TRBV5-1	CASSKSTSGVSYEQYF	TGCGCCAGCAGCAAATCGACTAGCGGGGTTTCCTACGAGCAGTACTTC
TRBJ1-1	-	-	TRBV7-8	CASAWGGDTEAFF	TGTGCCAGCGCGTGGGGGGGGGACACTGAAGCTTTCTTT
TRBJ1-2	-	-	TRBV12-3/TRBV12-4	CASSRGSDYGYTF	TGTGCCAGCAGTAGAGGGTCGGACTATGGCTACACCTTC
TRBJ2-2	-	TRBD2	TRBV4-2	CASSQPWAGGVTGELFF	TGTGCCAGCAGCCAGCCCTGGGCGGGAGGTGTCACCGGGGAGCTGTTTTTT
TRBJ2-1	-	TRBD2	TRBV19	CASSMGLAAPRGQFF	TGTGCCAGTAGTATGGGGCTAGCGGCCCCCCGGGGGCAGTTCTTC
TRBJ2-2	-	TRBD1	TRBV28	CASSLTGTGNTGELFF	TGTGCCAGCAGTTTGACCGGGACAGGGAACACCGGGGAGCTGTTTTTT
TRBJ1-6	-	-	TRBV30	CAWDLLEGGNSPLHF	TGTGCCTGGGACCTTTTGGAGGGCGGTAATTCACCCCTCCACTTT
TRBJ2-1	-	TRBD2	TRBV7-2	CASSSDGTSGRHEQFF	TGTGCCAGCAGCTCAGACGGGACTAGCGGGAGACATGAGCAGTTCTTC
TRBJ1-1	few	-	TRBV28	CASSALASTEAFF	TGTGCCAGCAGTGCCCTAGCTAGCACTGAAGCTTTCTTT
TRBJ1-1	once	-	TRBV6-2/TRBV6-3	CASSYFQGSGEAFF	TGTGCCAGCAGTTACTTTCAGGGAAGTGGTGAAGCTTTCTTT
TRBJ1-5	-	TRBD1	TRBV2	CATGGTGHSNQPQHF	TGTGCCACCGGGGGGACAGGTCATAGCAATCAGCCCCAGCATTTT
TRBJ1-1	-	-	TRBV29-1	CSAGQSNTEAFF	TGCAGCGCCGGACAGTCAAACACTGAAGCTTTCTTT
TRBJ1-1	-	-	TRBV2	CASSGDMDTEAFF	TGTGCCAGCAGTGGGGACATGGACACTGAAGCTTTCTTT
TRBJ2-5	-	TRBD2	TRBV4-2	CASSQPGGTQETQYF	TGTGCCAGCAGCCAGCCCGGGGGGACCCAAGAGACCCAGTACTTC
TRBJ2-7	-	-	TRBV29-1	CSVRLSYEQYF	TGCAGCGTTCGACTCTCCTACGAGCAGTACTTC
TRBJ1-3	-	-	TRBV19	CASSTTGISGNTIYF	TGTGCCAGTAGTACCACAGGGATCTCTGGAAACACCATATATTTT
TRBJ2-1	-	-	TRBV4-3	CASSQGTATLNEQFF	TGCGCCAGCAGCCAAGGGACAGCGACCCTCAATGAGCAGTTCTTC
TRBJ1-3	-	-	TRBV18	CASSHRDSGNTIYF	TGTGCCAGCTCACACCGGGATTCTGGAAACACCATATATTTT
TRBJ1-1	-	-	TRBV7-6	CASSSGQPNTEAFF	TGTGCCAGCAGCTCCGGACAGCCGAACACTGAAGCTTTCTTT
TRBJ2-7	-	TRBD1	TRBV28	CASSQDRPPYEQYF	TGTGCCAGCAGTCAGGACAGGCCCCCCTACGAGCAGTACTTC
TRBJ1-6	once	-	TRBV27	CASSSRRVDSPLHF	TGTGCCAGCAGTTCCCGGCGGGTTGATTCACCCCTCCACTTT
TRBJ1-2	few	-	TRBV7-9	CASSLTVDSYGYTF	TGTGCCAGCAGCTTAACTGTAGACAGCTATGGCTACACCTTC
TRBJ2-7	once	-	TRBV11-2	CASTLLLTSYEQYF	TGTGCCAGCACGCTTCTACTGACTTCCTACGAGCAGTACTTC
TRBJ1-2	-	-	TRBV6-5	CASSYQRQVYGYTF	TGTGCCAGCAGTTACCAGCGGCAGGTCTATGGCTACACCTTC
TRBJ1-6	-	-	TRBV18	CASSPPTGSNSPLHF	TGTGCCAGCTCACCACCGACAGGCTCAAATTCACCCCTCCACTTT
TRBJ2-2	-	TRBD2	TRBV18	CASSPLSAGEVGELFF	TGTGCCAGCTCTCCACTGTCAGCGGGAGAGGTCGGGGAGCTGTTTTTT
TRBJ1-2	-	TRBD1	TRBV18	CASSTDRGGYTF	TGTGCCAGCTCTACCGACAGGGGCGGCTACACCTTC
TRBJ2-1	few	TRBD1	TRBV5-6	CASSLISGTGYNEQFF	TGTGCCAGCAGCTTAATTTCCGGGACAGGGTATAATGAGCAGTTCTTC
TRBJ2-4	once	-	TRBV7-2	CASSWTRQGSGSGNIQYF	TGTGCCAGCAGCTGGACTCGACAGGGTAGCGGCTCGGGAAACATTCAGTACTTC
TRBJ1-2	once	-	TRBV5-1	CASSFSVRMGYTF	TGCGCCAGCAGCTTCAGTGTGAGGATGGGCTACACCTTC
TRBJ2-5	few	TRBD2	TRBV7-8	CASRTSGVIQETQYF	TGTGCCAGCAGGACTAGCGGGGTTATCCAAGAGACCCAGTACTTC